This T cell receptor (beta chain) was sequenced during a study of early T cells in non-severe SARS-CoV-2 infection. Study details: Unsorted whole-blood RNA was sequenced in bulk, leaving chains unpaired. General study points: Matching with VDJdb favored anti-spike CD8 responses (missing private and CD4 specificities).

Tagging with unique molecular identifiers was applied to individual cDNA molecules. Each CDR3 protein is one row after TCRdb ran MiXCR on the 5' RACE reads. The profile shows tens of thousands of distinct CDR3 sequences, 10% to 15% of them singletons. The sample holds a few counts of this clonotype. Its antigen is currently unknown. Trimming took off 6 bases at V and 0 bases at J, with 9 bases between the two ends. Germline V gene sequence: CDR1 SNHLY, CDR2 FYNNEI. CDR3 size: 13 residues. The TCR originated in an adult who was a healthcare worker with PCR-confirmed SARS-CoV-2 infection or an uninfected control (not recorded which). The chain is built from TRBV2 and TRBJ2-7; no reliable D call. Source material: whole blood. CDR3 DNA: TGTGCCAGCAGCCTCCAGAGCTCCTACGAGCAGTACTTC. This sequence encodes CASSLQSSYEQYF. Filled out from reference TRBV2 and TRBJ2-7, the complete variable domain reads EPEVTQTPSHQVTQMGQEVILRCVPISNHLYFYWYRQILGQKVEFLVSFYNNEISEKSEIFDDQFSVERPDGSNFTLKIRSTKLEDSAMYFCASSLQSSYEQYFGPGTRLTVT.